This T cell receptor (beta chain) was profiled in a study of long-term antiretroviral therapy in people with HIV. immunoSEQ v3.0 was run at survey level. Data came from immunoSEQ multiplex PCR; TCRdb stores just in-frame clones and leaves some out. The sample has about 28,000 clones; about 80% are singletons. V dropped 0 bases and J dropped 7 bases, with 10 bases sitting between them. From germline, CDR1 is SGHRS and CDR2 YFSETQ. This CDR3 has 13 residues. The V gene is TRBV5-1, the J gene TRBJ2-5, with D unresolved. The source material was unsorted PBMCs, sampled 0.3 years after starting antiretroviral therapy. The sequence derives from a man aged 40-49 years with HIV. In DNA form, the CDR3 reads TGCGCCAGCAGCTTGGCCGGCTCGAGGACCCAGTACTTC. Translated, it gives CASSLAGSRTQYF.